This T cell receptor (beta chain) was retrieved from a study of blood T cell repertoires in COVID-19. Overall study context: Samples of COVID-19 (acute and convalescent) were obtained from the United States, Italy and Spain. T cells, B-cell-depleted T cells, or PBMCs supplied cDNA or gDNA.

In the authors' methods: From reference gene primer amplification, estimates of nucleated cell counts were derived. Some clones are missing from TCRdb's copy, which holds only in-frame ones; the method was immunoSEQ multiplex PCR. The DNA was the basis for D and trimming; V, J and clone size are from that table. This table has over 120,000 clones, around 80% appearing once. The CDR3 loop spans 14 amino acids. The germline V gene encodes CDR1 WSHSY and CDR2 SAAADI. Trimming removed 8 bases at V and 0 bases at J, with 11 bases between. The specimen was peripheral blood. The chain employs TRBV10-2 and TRBJ2-1; D is perhaps TRBD2 (6 bases). This receptor was taken from a man between 65 and 85 years old who had recovered from COVID-19. The CDR3, as DNA: TGCGCCAGCCGCGGGATCAGCTCCTACAATGAGCAGTTCTTC. Residues: CASRGISSYNEQFF.